This T cell receptor (beta chain) appears in the sequencing data of a study of Tregs in tolerant kidney transplant recipients. Unstimulated regulatory T cells (CD4+CD25+CD127-), CD4+CD25- non-regulatory cells, CD4 and CD8 cells were FACS-sorted from thawed PBMCs. Study results and limitations: Biological reproducibility was not directly addressed, but technical replication error appeared minimal.

A remark on this clone: Antigen: not known.

Clones were read by immunoSEQ multiplex PCR, and TCRdb kept only the in-frame ones, dropping some. Of around 63,000 clones listed, around 85% are singletons. With 5 bases clipped from V and 8 bases from J, the junction kept 5 bases outside the gene matches. The CDR3 runs 12 residues. The V gene's germline CDR1 is MGHDK and CDR2 SYGVNS. The receptor's source is a human donor who received a combined kidney and bone marrow transplant. The specimen comprised Tregs from blood, sampled before the transplant. The rearrangement links TRBV25-1 to TRBJ1-2, with 7 bases fitting TRBD1. The DNA of the CDR3 is TGTGCCAGCAGTCGAGGGGGCTCCGGCTACACCTTC. It translates to CASSRGGSGYTF.